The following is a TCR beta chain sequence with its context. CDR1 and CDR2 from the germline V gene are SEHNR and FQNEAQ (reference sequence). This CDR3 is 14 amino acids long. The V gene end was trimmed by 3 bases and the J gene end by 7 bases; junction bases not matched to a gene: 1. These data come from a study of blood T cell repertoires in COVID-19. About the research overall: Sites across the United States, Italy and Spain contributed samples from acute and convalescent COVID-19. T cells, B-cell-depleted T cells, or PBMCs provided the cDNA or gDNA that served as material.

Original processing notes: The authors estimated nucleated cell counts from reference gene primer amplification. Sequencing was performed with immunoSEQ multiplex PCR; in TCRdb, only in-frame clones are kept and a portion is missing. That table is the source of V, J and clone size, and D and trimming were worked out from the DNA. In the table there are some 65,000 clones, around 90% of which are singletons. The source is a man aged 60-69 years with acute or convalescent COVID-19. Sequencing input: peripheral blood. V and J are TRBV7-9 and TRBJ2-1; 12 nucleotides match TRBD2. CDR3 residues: CASSFTSGGNEQFF. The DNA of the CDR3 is TGTGCCAGCAGCTTCACTAGCGGGGGGAATGAGCAGTTCTTC.